A selection of T cell receptor beta chains follows, all from one sample in a study of cytomegalovirus exposure and HLA in healthy donors. The protocol was immunoSEQ multiplex PCR, while the TCRdb copy is restricted to in-frame clones and leaves out a portion. The sample table includes fewer than 150,000 clones. Material: PBMCs. These receptors all stem from a man aged 40-55 years in good health and CMV-seronegative. CDR3s include the opening cysteine and the closing phenylalanine or tryptophan. D genes are given only for firm matches.

v_gene: TRBV14; d_gene: TRBD1; j_gene: TRBJ2-2; len: 15; CDR3nt: TGTGCCAGCAGCCCCGGGACAGGGGTCACCGGGGAGCTGTTTTTT; CDR3aa: CASSPGTGVTGELFF
v_gene: TRBV6-1; d_gene: NA; j_gene: TRBJ2-7; len: 15; CDR3nt: TGTGCCAGCAGTGAATGGGGGCAAGTAGCCTACGAGGAGTACTTC; CDR3aa: CASSEWGQVAYEEYF
v_gene: TRBV5-4; d_gene: TRBD2; j_gene: TRBJ2-5; len: 16; CDR3nt: TGTGCCAGCAGCTTGGGCGGGGGGCGGCGCCAAGAGACCCAGTACTTC; CDR3aa: CASSLGGGRRQETQYF
v_gene: TRBV7-2; d_gene: NA; j_gene: TRBJ2-7; len: 12; CDR3nt: TGTGCCAGCAGCGTGCAGGGCTACGAGCAGTACTTC; CDR3aa: CASSVQGYEQYF
v_gene: TRBV11-2; d_gene: NA; j_gene: TRBJ2-2; len: 14; CDR3nt: TGTGCCAGCAGTACAATTCTTAACACCGGGGAGCTGTTTTTT; CDR3aa: CASSTILNTGELFF
v_gene: TRBV2; d_gene: TRBD1; j_gene: TRBJ2-7; len: 14; CDR3nt: TGTGCCAGCAGTTGGACAGGGGGGGCCTACGAGCAGTACTTC; CDR3aa: CASSWTGGAYEQYF
v_gene: TRBV11-2; d_gene: NA; j_gene: TRBJ2-7; len: 15; CDR3nt: TGTGCCAGCAGCAATCCGCACACAGACTCCTACGAGCAGTACTTC; CDR3aa: CASSNPHTDSYEQYF
v_gene: TRBV4-1; d_gene: NA; j_gene: TRBJ1-4; len: 16; CDR3nt: TGCGCCAGCAGCCGCGGGGGGGTAATTGGGAATGAAAAACTGTTTTTT; CDR3aa: CASSRGGVIGNEKLFF
v_gene: TRBV25-1; d_gene: NA; j_gene: TRBJ2-1; len: 11; CDR3nt: TGTGCCAGCACAGTCTACAATGAGCAGTTCTTC; CDR3aa: CASTVYNEQFF
v_gene: TRBV7-6; d_gene: TRBD2; j_gene: TRBJ2-5; len: 15; CDR3nt: TGTGCCAGCAGCTTAACTAGCGGGGGGGACGAGACCCAGTACTTC; CDR3aa: CASSLTSGGDETQYF
v_gene: TRBV7-2; d_gene: NA; j_gene: TRBJ1-1; len: 15; CDR3nt: TGTGCCAGCAGCTTTAGGGGCCCACCGAACACTGAAGCTTTCTTT; CDR3aa: CASSFRGPPNTEAFF
v_gene: TRBV29-1; d_gene: NA; j_gene: TRBJ1-1; len: 15; CDR3nt: TGCAGCGTTGAAGACCCATCGGGTCTTCGCACTGAAGCTTTCTTT; CDR3aa: CSVEDPSGLRTEAFF
v_gene: TRBV5-1; d_gene: TRBD1; j_gene: TRBJ1-5; len: 15; CDR3nt: TGCGCCAGCAGCTTGGGGGACAGGGAGACGCAGCCCCAGCATTTT; CDR3aa: CASSLGDRETQPQHF
v_gene: TRBV7-9; d_gene: NA; j_gene: TRBJ1-4; len: 15; CDR3nt: TGTGCCAGCAGCTCCCCTACAGGGAGTAATGAAAAACTGTTTTTT; CDR3aa: CASSSPTGSNEKLFF
v_gene: TRBV5-4; d_gene: NA; j_gene: TRBJ1-1; len: 15; CDR3nt: TGTGCCAGCAGCTCGTTACAGGGAAGAATCACTGAAGCTTTCTTT; CDR3aa: CASSSLQGRITEAFF
v_gene: TRBV9; d_gene: NA; j_gene: TRBJ2-1; len: 13; CDR3nt: TGTGCCAGCAGCGAGTCGGGGTACAATGAGCAGTTCTTC; CDR3aa: CASSESGYNEQFF
v_gene: TRBV7-9; d_gene: NA; j_gene: TRBJ1-5; len: 15; CDR3nt: TGTGCCAGCAGCTTAGCGGGGGCGGACAATCAGCCCCAGCATTTT; CDR3aa: CASSLAGADNQPQHF
v_gene: TRBV7-2; d_gene: NA; j_gene: TRBJ1-1; len: 14; CDR3nt: TGTGCCAGCAGCTTAGAACAGGGGAACACTGAAGCTTTCTTT; CDR3aa: CASSLEQGNTEAFF
v_gene: TRBV27; d_gene: NA; j_gene: TRBJ1-1; len: 13; CDR3nt: TGTGCCAGCAGTTTAGGCAGGGAAACTGAAGCTTTCTTT; CDR3aa: CASSLGRETEAFF
v_gene: TRBV6-5; d_gene: TRBD1; j_gene: TRBJ1-2; len: 15; CDR3nt: TGTGCCAGCAGCCCCTACCCGGGACAGGGGATTGGCTACACCTTC; CDR3aa: CASSPYPGQGIGYTF
v_gene: TRBV28; d_gene: NA; j_gene: TRBJ1-2; len: 14; CDR3nt: TGTGCCAGCACCCCTGGAGGGGTTTACTATGGCTACACCTTC; CDR3aa: CASTPGGVYYGYTF
v_gene: TRBV4-3; d_gene: TRBD1; j_gene: TRBJ2-3; len: 16; CDR3nt: TGCGCCAGCAGCCAAGATCACAGGGGGCCGACAGATACGCAGTATTTT; CDR3aa: CASSQDHRGPTDTQYF
v_gene: TRBV15; d_gene: TRBD2; j_gene: TRBJ2-5; len: 15; CDR3nt: TGTGCCACCAGCCCGGGGGGGAGTTCACAAGAGACCCAGTACTTC; CDR3aa: CATSPGGSSQETQYF
v_gene: TRBV10-3; d_gene: NA; j_gene: TRBJ1-2; len: 15; CDR3nt: TGTGCCATCAGTGAGTCTTGGGGCAGCCCTTATGGCTACACCTTC; CDR3aa: CAISESWGSPYGYTF
v_gene: TRBV11-2; d_gene: TRBD1; j_gene: TRBJ2-4; len: 14; CDR3nt: TGTGCCAGCAGCTTCAGGACAGGGGAAAACATTCAGTACTTC; CDR3aa: CASSFRTGENIQYF
v_gene: TRBV6-1; d_gene: NA; j_gene: TRBJ2-6; len: 15; CDR3nt: TGTGCCAGCAGTGAAGGGGGGGCTGGGGCCAACGTCCTGACTTTC; CDR3aa: CASSEGGAGANVLTF
v_gene: TRBV5-5; d_gene: NA; j_gene: TRBJ1-1; len: 12; CDR3nt: TGTGCCAGCAGCTTGGATTTCCTCGGGGGTGTCTTT; CDR3aa: CASSLDFLGGVF
v_gene: TRBV7-9; d_gene: TRBD1; j_gene: TRBJ2-7; len: 16; CDR3nt: TGTGCCAGCAGCAGAGGGACAGAGGGGAGCTCCTACGAGCAGTACTTC; CDR3aa: CASSRGTEGSSYEQYF
v_gene: TRBV5-6; d_gene: NA; j_gene: TRBJ1-1; len: 15; CDR3nt: TGTGCCAGCAGTCGTGGGTCAGGGCTGAACACTGAAGCTTTCTTT; CDR3aa: CASSRGSGLNTEAFF
v_gene: TRBV2; d_gene: TRBD1; j_gene: TRBJ1-1; len: 13; CDR3nt: TGTGCCAGCACCCCGATTCGACAGGGGGAAGCTTTCTTT; CDR3aa: CASTPIRQGEAFF
v_gene: TRBV5-6; d_gene: TRBD1; j_gene: TRBJ2-5; len: 14; CDR3nt: TGTGCCAGCAGCTTCGGGACAGGGCAAGAGACCCAGTACTTC; CDR3aa: CASSFGTGQETQYF
v_gene: TRBV7-8; d_gene: NA; j_gene: TRBJ2-7; len: 12; CDR3nt: TGTGCCAGCAGCTCAACAGCCTACGAGCAGTACTTC; CDR3aa: CASSSTAYEQYF
v_gene: TRBV6-5; d_gene: TRBD1; j_gene: TRBJ1-1; len: 15; CDR3nt: TGTGCCAGCAGTTACGAAGGACAGGGCCTCACTGAAGCTTTCTTT; CDR3aa: CASSYEGQGLTEAFF
v_gene: TRBV27; d_gene: NA; j_gene: TRBJ1-4; len: 14; CDR3nt: TGTGCCAGCAGCCCGGCGGGGTCGGGTGAAAAACTGTTTTTT; CDR3aa: CASSPAGSGEKLFF
v_gene: TRBV10-3; d_gene: NA; j_gene: TRBJ2-3; len: 16; CDR3nt: TGTGCCATCACAGAGACTAAGACCGGGATCACAGATACGCAGTATTTT; CDR3aa: CAITETKTGITDTQYF
v_gene: TRBV5-6; d_gene: NA; j_gene: TRBJ1-1; len: 11; CDR3nt: TGTGCCAGCAGCAACGACAGAGTAGCTTTCTTT; CDR3aa: CASSNDRVAFF
v_gene: TRBV7-3; d_gene: TRBD1; j_gene: TRBJ2-1; len: 15; CDR3nt: TGTGCCAGCAGCTTGACTGGACAGGGATCCAATGAGCAGTTCTTC; CDR3aa: CASSLTGQGSNEQFF
v_gene: TRBV11-2; d_gene: TRBD1; j_gene: TRBJ1-2; len: 15; CDR3nt: TGTGCCAGCAGCTCCATCAAGGGGACAGGGGACGGCTACACCTTC; CDR3aa: CASSSIKGTGDGYTF
v_gene: TRBV7-2; d_gene: TRBD2; j_gene: TRBJ2-3; len: 16; CDR3nt: TGTGCCAGCAGCTCCTGGGGCGGGGGGCCCACAGATACGCAGTATTTT; CDR3aa: CASSSWGGGPTDTQYF
v_gene: TRBV25-1; d_gene: NA; j_gene: TRBJ2-7; len: 13; CDR3nt: TGTGCCAGCAGTGAGCCCAGGGGTTACGAGCAGTACTTC; CDR3aa: CASSEPRGYEQYF
v_gene: TRBV6-5; d_gene: TRBD1; j_gene: TRBJ2-1; len: 15; CDR3nt: TGTGCCAGCAGGGAGGGACAGGGTACCTACAATGAGCAGTTCTTC; CDR3aa: CASREGQGTYNEQFF
v_gene: TRBV5-1; d_gene: NA; j_gene: TRBJ2-1; len: 14; CDR3nt: TGCGCCAGCAGCTTACAGGGCACTAGGAATGAGCAGTTCTTC; CDR3aa: CASSLQGTRNEQFF
v_gene: TRBV6-1; d_gene: NA; j_gene: TRBJ1-6; len: 16; CDR3nt: TGTGCCAGCAGTGCCTTGTCAGGGAATAGGGATTCACCCCTCCACTTT; CDR3aa: CASSALSGNRDSPLHF